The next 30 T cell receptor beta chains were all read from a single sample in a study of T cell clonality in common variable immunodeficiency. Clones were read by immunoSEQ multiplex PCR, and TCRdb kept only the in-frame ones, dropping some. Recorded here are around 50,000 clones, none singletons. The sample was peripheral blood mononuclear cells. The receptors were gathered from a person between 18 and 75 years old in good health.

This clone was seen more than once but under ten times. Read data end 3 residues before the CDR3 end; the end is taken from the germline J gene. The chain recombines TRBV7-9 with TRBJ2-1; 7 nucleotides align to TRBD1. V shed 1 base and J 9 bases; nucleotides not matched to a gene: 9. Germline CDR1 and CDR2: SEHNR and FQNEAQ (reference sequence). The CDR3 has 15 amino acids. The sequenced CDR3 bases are TGTGCCAGCAGCTTAGATTGGCCAGGGGGTATTGAG. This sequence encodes CASSLDWPGGIE. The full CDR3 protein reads CASSLDWPGGIEQFF.

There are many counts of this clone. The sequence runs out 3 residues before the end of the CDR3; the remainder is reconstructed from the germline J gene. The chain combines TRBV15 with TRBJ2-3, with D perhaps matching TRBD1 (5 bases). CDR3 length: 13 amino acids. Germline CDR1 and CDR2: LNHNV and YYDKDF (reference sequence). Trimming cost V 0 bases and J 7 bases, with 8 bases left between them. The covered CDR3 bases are TGTGCCACCAGCAGAGATAGGGGTCATACG. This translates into CATSRDRGHT. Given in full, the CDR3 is CATSRDRGHTQYF.

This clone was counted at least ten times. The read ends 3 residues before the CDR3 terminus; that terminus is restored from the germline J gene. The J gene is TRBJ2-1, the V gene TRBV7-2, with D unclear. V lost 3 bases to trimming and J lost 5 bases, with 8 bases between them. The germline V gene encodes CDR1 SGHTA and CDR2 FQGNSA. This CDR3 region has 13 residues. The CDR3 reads CASSFGLNNEQFF. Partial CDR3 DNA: TGTGCCAGCAGCTTTGGTCTAAACAATGAG.

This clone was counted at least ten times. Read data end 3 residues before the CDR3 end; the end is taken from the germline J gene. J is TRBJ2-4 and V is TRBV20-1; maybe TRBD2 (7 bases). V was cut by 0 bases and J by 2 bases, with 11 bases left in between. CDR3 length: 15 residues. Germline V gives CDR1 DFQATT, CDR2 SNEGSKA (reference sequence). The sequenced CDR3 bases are TGCAGTGCTAGAGAAAGCGGGGACACCAAAAACATT. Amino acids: CSARESGDTKNI. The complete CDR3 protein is CSARESGDTKNIQYF.

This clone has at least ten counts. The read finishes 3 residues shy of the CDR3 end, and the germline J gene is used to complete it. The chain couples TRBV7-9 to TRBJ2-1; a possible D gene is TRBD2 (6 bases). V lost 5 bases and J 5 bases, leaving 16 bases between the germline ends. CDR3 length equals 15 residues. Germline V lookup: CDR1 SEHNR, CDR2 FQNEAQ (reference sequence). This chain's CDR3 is CASSPRGDLNNEQFF. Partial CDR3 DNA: TGTGCCAGCAGCCCCCGCGGGGACCTTAACAATGAG.

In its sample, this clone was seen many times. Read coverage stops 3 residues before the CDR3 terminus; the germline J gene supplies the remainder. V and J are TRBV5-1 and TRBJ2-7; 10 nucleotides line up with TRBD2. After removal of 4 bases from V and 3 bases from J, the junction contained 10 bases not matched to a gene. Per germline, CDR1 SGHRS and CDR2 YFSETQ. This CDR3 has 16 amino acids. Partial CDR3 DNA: TGCGCCAGCAGCCAAAGCCGGACTAGCGGTTACTACGAG. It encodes CASSQSRTSGYYE. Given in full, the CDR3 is CASSQSRTSGYYEQYF. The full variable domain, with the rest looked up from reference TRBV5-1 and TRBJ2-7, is KAGVTQTPRYLIKTRGQQVTLSCSPISGHRSVSWYQQTPGQGLQFLFEYFSETQRNKGNFPGRFSGRQFSNSRSEMNVSTLELGDSALYLCASSQSRTSGYYEQYFGPGTRLTVT.

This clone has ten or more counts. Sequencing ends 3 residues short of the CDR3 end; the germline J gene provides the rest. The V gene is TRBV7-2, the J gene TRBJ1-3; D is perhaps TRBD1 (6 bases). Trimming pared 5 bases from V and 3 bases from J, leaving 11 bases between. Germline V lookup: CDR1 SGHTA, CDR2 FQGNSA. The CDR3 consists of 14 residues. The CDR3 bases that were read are TGTGCCAGCAGCCAAAACAGGGTTGGAAACACC. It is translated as CASSQNRVGNT. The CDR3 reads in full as CASSQNRVGNTIYF. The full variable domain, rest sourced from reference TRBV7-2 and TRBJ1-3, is GAGVSQSPSNKVTEKGKDVELRCDPISGHTALYWYRQSLGQGLEFLIYFQGNSAPDKSGLPSDRFSAERTGGSVSTLTIQRTQQEDSAVYLCASSQNRVGNTIYFGEGSWLTVV.

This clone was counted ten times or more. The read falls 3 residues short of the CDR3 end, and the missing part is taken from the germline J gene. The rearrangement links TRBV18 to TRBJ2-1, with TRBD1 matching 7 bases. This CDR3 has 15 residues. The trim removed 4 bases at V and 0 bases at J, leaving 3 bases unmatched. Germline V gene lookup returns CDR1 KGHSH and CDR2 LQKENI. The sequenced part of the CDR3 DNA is TGTGCCAGCTCACTCGCAGGGGGCTCCTACAATGAG. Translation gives CASSLAGGSYNE. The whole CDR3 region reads CASSLAGGSYNEQFF.

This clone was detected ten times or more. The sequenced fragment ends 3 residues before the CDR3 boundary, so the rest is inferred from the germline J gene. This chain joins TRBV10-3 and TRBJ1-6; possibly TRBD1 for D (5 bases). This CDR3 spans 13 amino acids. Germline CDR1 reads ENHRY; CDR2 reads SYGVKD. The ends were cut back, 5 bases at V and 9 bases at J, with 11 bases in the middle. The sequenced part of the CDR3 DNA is TGTGCCATCAGTAACCCCCAGGGTTCACCC. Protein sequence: CAISNPQGSP. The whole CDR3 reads CAISNPQGSPLHF.

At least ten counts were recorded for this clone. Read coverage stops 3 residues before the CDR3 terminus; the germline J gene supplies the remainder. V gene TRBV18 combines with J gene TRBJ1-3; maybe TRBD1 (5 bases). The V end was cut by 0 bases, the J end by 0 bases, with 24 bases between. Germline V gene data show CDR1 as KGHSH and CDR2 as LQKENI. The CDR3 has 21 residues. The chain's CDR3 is CASSPPVSWITGPISGNTIYF. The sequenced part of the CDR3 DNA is TGTGCCAGCTCACCACCGGTATCTTGGATAACAGGTCCCATCTCTGGAAACACC.

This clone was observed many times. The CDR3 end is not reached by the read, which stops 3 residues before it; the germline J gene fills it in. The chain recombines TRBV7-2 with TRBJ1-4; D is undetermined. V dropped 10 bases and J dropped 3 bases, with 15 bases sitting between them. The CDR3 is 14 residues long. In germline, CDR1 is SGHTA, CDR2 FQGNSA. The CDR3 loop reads CATRGGSANEKLFF. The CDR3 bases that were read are TGTGCCACCCGGGGAGGGTCGGCTAATGAAAAA.

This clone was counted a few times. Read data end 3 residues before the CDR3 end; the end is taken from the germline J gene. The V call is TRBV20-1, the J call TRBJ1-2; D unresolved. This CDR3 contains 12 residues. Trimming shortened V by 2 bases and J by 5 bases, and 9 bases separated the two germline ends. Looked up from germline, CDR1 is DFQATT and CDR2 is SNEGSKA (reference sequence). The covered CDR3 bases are TGCAGTGCTAGAACCAGGACTTATGGC. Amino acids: CSARTRTYG. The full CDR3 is CSARTRTYGYTF.

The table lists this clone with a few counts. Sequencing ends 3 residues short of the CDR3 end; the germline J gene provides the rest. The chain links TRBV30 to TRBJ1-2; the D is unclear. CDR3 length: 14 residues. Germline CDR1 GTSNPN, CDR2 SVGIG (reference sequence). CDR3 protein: CAWKESPADYDYTF. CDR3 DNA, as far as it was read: TGTGCCTGGAAGGAGTCCCCGGCAGACTACGAC.

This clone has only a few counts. This chain's CDR3 is CASRGGAGPQHF. The CDR3 DNA, read in part, is TGTGCCAGCCGGGGGGGTGCAGGGCCC. This rearrangement joins TRBV2 to TRBJ1-5; perhaps TRBD1 as D (5 bases). Read data end 3 residues before the CDR3 end; the end is taken from the germline J gene. Germline V gene sequence: CDR1 SNHLY, CDR2 FYNNEI. V gave up 8 bases and J gave up 9 bases, with 14 bases separating them. The CDR3 covers 12 residues.

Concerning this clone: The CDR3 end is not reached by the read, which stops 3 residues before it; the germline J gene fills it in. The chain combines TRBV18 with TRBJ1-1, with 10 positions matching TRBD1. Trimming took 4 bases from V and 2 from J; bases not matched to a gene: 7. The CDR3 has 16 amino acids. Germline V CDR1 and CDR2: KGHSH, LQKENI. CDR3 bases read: TGTGCCAGCTCACTCAACCGGGACAGGGGTAACACTGAA. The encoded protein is CASSLNRDRGNTE. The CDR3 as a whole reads CASSLNRDRGNTEAFF.

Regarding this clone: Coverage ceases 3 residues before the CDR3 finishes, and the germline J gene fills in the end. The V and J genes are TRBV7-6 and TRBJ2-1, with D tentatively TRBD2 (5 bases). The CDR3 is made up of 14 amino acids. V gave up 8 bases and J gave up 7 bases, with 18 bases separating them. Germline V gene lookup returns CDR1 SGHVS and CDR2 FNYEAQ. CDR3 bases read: TGTGCCAGCGGCAGACCGGCGGGCCGAAATGAG. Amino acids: CASGRPAGRNE. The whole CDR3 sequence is CASGRPAGRNEQFF.

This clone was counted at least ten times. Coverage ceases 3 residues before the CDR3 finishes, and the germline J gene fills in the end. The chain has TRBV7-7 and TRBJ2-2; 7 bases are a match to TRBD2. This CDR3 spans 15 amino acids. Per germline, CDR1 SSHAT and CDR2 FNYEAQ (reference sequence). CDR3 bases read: TGTGCTAGCGGGCGTAGCGGTCCGAACACCGGGGAG. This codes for CASGRSGPNTGE. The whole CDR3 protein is CASGRSGPNTGELFF.

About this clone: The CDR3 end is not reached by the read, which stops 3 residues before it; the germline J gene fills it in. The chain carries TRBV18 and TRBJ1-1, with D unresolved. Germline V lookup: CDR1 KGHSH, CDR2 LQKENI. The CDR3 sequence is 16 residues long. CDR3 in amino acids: CASSPPLARLGNEAFF. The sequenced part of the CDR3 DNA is TGTGCCAGCTCACCACCGCTAGCGCGCCTCGGAAATGAG.

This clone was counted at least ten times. The sequenced part of the CDR3 DNA is TGTGCCAGCAGATACAGACCCCACCCGGCGACGGAAAAA. This encodes CASRYRPHPATEK. The full CDR3 reads CASRYRPHPATEKLFF. V usage is TRBV2 and J usage is TRBJ1-4; no firm D call. The read terminates 3 residues before the CDR3 end, so the remaining end is supplied by the germline J gene. The V end lost 6 bases, the J end lost 8 bases, and 22 bases lay between the germline ends. This CDR3 spans 16 amino acids. CDR1 is SNHLY, CDR2 FYNNEI, per germline.

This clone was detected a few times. The CDR3 DNA, read in part, is TGTGCCAGCAGTCCAGCAGGGGTCCAGGATGGT. As protein: CASSPAGVQDG. The full CDR3 sequence reads CASSPAGVQDGQYF. The chain couples TRBV7-9 to TRBJ2-4, with D perhaps TRBD1 (6 bases). Read coverage stops 3 residues before the CDR3 terminus; the germline J gene supplies the remainder. The germline gives CDR1 SEHNR, CDR2 FQNEAQ (reference sequence). This CDR3 has 14 amino acids.

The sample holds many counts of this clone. The covered CDR3 bases are TGTGCCACCAGCGCCGAGGTGAGTAGCGGAAGCTACAATGAG. This codes for CATSAEVSSGSYNE. The complete CDR3 sequence is CATSAEVSSGSYNEQFF. The genes are TRBV15 and TRBJ2-1, with D perhaps matching TRBD2 (6 bases). The CDR3 is cut off 3 residues early in the read; its end comes from the germline J gene. This CDR3 has 17 amino acids. Germline V gives CDR1 LNHNV, CDR2 YYDKDF (reference sequence). V shed 5 bases and J shed 3 bases, with 20 bases lying between them.

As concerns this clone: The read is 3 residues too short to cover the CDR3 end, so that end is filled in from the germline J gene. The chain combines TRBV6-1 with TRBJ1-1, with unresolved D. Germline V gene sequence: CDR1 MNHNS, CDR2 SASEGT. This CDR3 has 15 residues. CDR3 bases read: TGTGCCAGCAGTGAAAGACTAGCGGGATACAATGAG. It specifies CASSERLAGYNE. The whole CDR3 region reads CASSERLAGYNEAFF.

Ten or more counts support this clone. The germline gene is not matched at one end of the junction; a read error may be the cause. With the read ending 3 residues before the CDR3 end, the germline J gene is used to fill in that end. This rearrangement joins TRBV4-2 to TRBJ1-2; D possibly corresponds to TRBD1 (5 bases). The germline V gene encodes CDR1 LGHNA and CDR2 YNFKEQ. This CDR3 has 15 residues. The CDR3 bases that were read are TGCGCCAGCAGCCAAACGCCAGGGTCCTCCTATGGC. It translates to CASSQTPGSSYG. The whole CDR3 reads CASSQTPGSSYGYTF.

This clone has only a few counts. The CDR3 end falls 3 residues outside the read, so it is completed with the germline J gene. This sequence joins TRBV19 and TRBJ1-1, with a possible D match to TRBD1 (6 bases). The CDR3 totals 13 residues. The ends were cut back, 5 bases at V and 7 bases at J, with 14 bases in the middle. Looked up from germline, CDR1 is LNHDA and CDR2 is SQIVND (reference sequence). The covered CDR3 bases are TGTGCCAGTAGTCCACCGACAGGTCATGAA. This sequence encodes CASSPPTGHE. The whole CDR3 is CASSPPTGHEAFF.

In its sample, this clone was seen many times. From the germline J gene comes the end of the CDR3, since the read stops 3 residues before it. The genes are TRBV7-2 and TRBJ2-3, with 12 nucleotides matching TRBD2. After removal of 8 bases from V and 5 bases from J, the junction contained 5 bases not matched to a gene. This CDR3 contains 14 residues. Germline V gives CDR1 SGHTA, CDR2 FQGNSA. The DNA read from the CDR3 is TGTGCCAGCGGCAAACTAGCGGGGGGAGATACG. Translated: CASGKLAGGDT. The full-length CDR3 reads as CASGKLAGGDTQYF.

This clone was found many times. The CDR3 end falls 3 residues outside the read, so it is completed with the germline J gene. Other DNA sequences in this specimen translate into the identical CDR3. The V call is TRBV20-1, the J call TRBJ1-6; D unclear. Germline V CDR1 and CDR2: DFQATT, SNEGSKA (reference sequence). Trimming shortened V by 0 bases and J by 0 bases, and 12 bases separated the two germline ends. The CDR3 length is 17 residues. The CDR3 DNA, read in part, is TGCAGTGCTAGAGATAGTAACGAGAGCTCCTATAATTCACCC. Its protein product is CSARDSNESSYNSP. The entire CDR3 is CSARDSNESSYNSPLHF.

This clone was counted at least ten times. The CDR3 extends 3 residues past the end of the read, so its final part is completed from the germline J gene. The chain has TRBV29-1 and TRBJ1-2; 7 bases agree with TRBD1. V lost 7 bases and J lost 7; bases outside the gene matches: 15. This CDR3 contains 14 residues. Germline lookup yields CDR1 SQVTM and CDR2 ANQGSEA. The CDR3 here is CSAKPATGKFGYTF. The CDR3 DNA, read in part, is TGCAGCGCCAAACCCGCGACAGGGAAATTTGGC.

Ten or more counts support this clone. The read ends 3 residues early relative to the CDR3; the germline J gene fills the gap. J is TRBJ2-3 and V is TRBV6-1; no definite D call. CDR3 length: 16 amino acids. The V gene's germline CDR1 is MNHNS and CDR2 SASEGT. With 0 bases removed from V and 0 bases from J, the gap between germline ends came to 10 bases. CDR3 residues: CASSEATSSSTDTQYF. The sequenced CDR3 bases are TGTGCCAGCAGTGAAGCGACTTCTTCTAGCACAGATACG.

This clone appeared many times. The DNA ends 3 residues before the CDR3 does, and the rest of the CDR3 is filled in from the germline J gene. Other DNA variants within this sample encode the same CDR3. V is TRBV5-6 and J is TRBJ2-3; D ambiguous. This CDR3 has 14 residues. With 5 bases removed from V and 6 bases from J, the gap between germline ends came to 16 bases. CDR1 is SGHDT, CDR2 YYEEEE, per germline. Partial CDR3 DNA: TGTGCCAGCAGTCCAGACTTAGCCGGGGATACG. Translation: CASSPDLAGDT. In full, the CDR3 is CASSPDLAGDTQYF.

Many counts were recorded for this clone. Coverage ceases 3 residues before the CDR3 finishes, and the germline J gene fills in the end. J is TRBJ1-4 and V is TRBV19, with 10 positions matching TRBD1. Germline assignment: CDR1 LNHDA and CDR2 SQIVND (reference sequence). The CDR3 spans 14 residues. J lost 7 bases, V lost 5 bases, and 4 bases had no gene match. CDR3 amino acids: CASSSDRGLEKLFF. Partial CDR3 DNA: TGTGCCAGTAGTTCCGACAGGGGGCTTGAAAAA.